This is a list of T cell receptor beta chains from one sample in a study of T cells and Merkel cell carcinoma outcomes. TCRdb keeps only in-frame clones here, not all; method: immunoSEQ multiplex PCR. The table includes approximately 12,000 clones, around 95% detected once. Sequenced input: tumor tissue from Merkel cell carcinoma. The receptors were sampled from a human donor with Merkel cell carcinoma. Both conserved end residues are part of each CDR3. A D gene is named only where the DNA matches it firmly. A row's size may be missing; if present it is once, few, many or a size class.

d_gene	v_gene	abundance	j_gene	CDR3aa	CDR3nt
TRBD2	TRBV5-6	.	TRBJ2-3	CASSLGGLAVDTQYF	TGTGCCAGCAGCTTGGGGGGACTAGCGGTTGATACGCAGTATTTT
.	TRBV7-2	.	TRBJ2-7	CASSTYGNSYEQYF	TGTGCCAGCAGCACCTACGGGAACTCCTACGAGCAGTACTTC
TRBD2	TRBV9	.	TRBJ2-2	CASSDSGRNTGELFF	TGTGCCAGCAGCGATAGCGGGAGGAACACCGGGGAGCTGTTTTTT
.	TRBV12-5	.	TRBJ2-3	CASGPGSGYADTQYF	TGTGCTAGTGGTCCTGGTTCGGGGTACGCAGATACGCAGTATTTT
TRBD1	TRBV4-2	.	TRBJ2-7	CASSYRDRALGEQYF	TGTGCCAGCAGCTACCGGGACAGGGCCTTAGGGGAGCAGTACTTC
TRBD1	TRBV7-2	.	TRBJ2-1	CVSSLQGASSYNEQFF	TGTGTCAGCAGCTTACAGGGGGCGAGCTCCTACAATGAGCAGTTCTTC
TRBD2	TRBV9	.	TRBJ2-3	CASSPTSGRTTDTQYF	TGTGCCAGCAGCCCCACTAGCGGGAGGACCACAGATACGCAGTATTTT
TRBD1	TRBV5-1	.	TRBJ1-4	CASSLGQGATNEKLFF	TGCGCCAGTAGCTTGGGACAGGGGGCAACTAATGAAAAACTGTTTTTT
.	TRBV5-6	.	TRBJ2-1	CASSLNNEQFF	TGTGCCAGCAGCTTGAACAATGAGCAGTTCTTC
TRBD2	TRBV23-1	.	TRBJ2-1	CASSTLAGGYNEQFF	TGCGCCAGCAGCACTCTAGCGGGAGGCTACAATGAGCAGTTCTTC
TRBD2	TRBV5-1	.	TRBJ2-7	CASSSKTSTTYEQYF	TGCGCCAGCAGCTCAAAGACTAGCACAACCTACGAGCAGTACTTC
TRBD1	TRBV9	once	TRBJ1-2	CASSLPGQGYYGYTF	TGTGCCAGCAGCTTGCCGGGACAGGGCTACTATGGCTACACCTTC
.	TRBV11-2	.	TRBJ2-5	CASSLQETQYF	TGTGCCAGCAGCTTGCAAGAGACCCAGTACTTC
TRBD1	TRBV20-1	once	TRBJ2-7	CSTGRTGGPF	TGCAGTACTGGCAGGACAGGGGGGCCCTTC
.	TRBV7-9	.	TRBJ1-3	CASSLMETGNTIYF	TGTGCCAGCAGCTTAATGGAGACAGGAAACACCATATATTTT
.	TRBV10-2	.	TRBJ1-5	CASRSTGGTNQPQHF	TGCGCCAGCAGATCTACGGGAGGAACCAATCAGCCCCAGCATTTT
TRBD1	TRBV18	.	TRBJ2-7	CASSPTGGSYEQYF	TGTGCCAGCTCGCCGACAGGGGGCAGCTACGAGCAGTACTTC
TRBD1	TRBV12-5	.	TRBJ2-7	CASGLVAQGAYEQYF	TGTGCTAGTGGTTTGGTCGCACAGGGGGCCTACGAGCAGTACTTC
TRBD1	TRBV28	.	TRBJ1-2	CASSQSALTGLRGGYTF	TGTGCCAGCAGCCAATCAGCTCTGACAGGGTTAAGAGGAGGCTACACCTTC
TRBD1	TRBV18	once	TRBJ2-3	CASSPGDRVERTDTQYF	TGTGCCAGCTCACCAGGGGACAGGGTAGAAAGGACAGATACGCAGTATTTT
.	TRBV7-9	.	TRBJ1-4	CASSLSEKLFF	TGTGCCAGCAGCTTATCCGAAAAACTGTTTTTT
.	TRBV11-1	.	TRBJ2-2	CASSPPLAWTGELFF	TGTGCCAGCAGCCCCCCCCTAGCGTGGACCGGGGAGCTGTTTTTT
.	TRBV7-2	.	TRBJ2-3	CASSLGLRGGRDTQYF	TGTGCCAGCAGCCTCGGTCTCAGAGGGGGTCGGGATACGCAGTATTTT
.	TRBV7-2	.	TRBJ1-2	CASSSREGYGYTF	TGTGCCAGCAGCTCCAGGGAGGGCTATGGCTACACCTTC
.	TRBV7-2	.	TRBJ1-3	CASSLSWTAGNTIYF	TGTGCCAGCAGCTTGAGCTGGACGGCTGGAAACACCATATATTTT
.	TRBV7-2	.	TRBJ2-3	CASSLRRIDTQYF	TGTGCCAGCAGCTTAAGAAGGATAGATACGCAGTATTTT
TRBD2	TRBV9	.	TRBJ2-7	CASSATSGRGSEQYF	TGTGCCAGCAGCGCGACTAGCGGGAGAGGAAGCGAGCAGTACTTC
.	TRBV7-2	.	TRBJ1-1	CASSPRGGRFTEAFF	TGTGCCAGCAGCCCTCGTGGAGGGAGGTTTACTGAAGCTTTCTTT
.	TRBV5-1	.	TRBJ2-1	CASSLGGGDPTYNEQFF	TGCGCCAGCAGCTTGGGCGGTGGAGACCCCACCTACAATGAGCAGTTCTTC
.	TRBV5-4	.	TRBJ2-3	CASSPRTDTQYF	TGTGCCAGCAGCCCTAGGACAGATACGCAGTATTTT
TRBD1	TRBV5-1	.	TRBJ2-3	CASSIRDSARIDTQYF	TGCGCCAGCAGCATTAGGGACAGCGCCCGGATAGATACGCAGTATTTT
TRBD2	TRBV9	.	TRBJ2-7	CASSGTSGSTHEQYF	TGTGCCAGCAGCGGCACTAGCGGGAGTACCCACGAGCAGTACTTC
.	TRBV6-5	.	TRBJ1-5	CASSPGAEYNQPQHF	TGTGCCAGCAGTCCCGGGGCCGAGTACAATCAGCCCCAGCATTTT
.	TRBV29-1	.	TRBJ1-1	CSVDRRVNTEAFF	TGCAGCGTTGACCGGCGGGTGAACACTGAAGCTTTCTTT
.	TRBV4-3	few	TRBJ2-2	CASSQAQGETGELFF	TGCGCCAGCAGCCAAGCGCAGGGTGAGACCGGGGAGCTGTTTTTT
TRBD1	TRBV10-3	.	TRBJ2-7	CAITGTGGYEQYF	TGTGCCATCACCGGGACAGGGGGGTACGAGCAGTACTTC
.	TRBV4-3	once	TRBJ2-7	CASSLTGPGDGEQYF	TGCGCCAGCAGCTTAACGGGACCGGGAGACGGCGAGCAGTACTTC
.	TRBV11-2	.	TRBJ2-2	CASSPGPPGTGELFF	TGTGCCAGCAGTCCAGGCCCCCCGGGGACGGGGGAGCTGTTTTTT
.	TRBV9	.	TRBJ2-2	CASSVAVSTGELFF	TGTGCCAGCAGCGTAGCGGTTAGTACCGGGGAGCTGTTTTTT
.	TRBV29-1	once	TRBJ2-3	CSVAPSISDTQYF	TGCAGCGTGGCCCCGTCGATTTCGGATACGCAGTATTTT
TRBD2	TRBV7-7	.	TRBJ2-1	CASSLTSGELSEQFF	TGTGCTAGCAGCTTAACTAGCGGGGAGCTTTCTGAGCAGTTCTTC
.	TRBV5-4	once	TRBJ2-7	CASSLEQSDEQYF	TGTGCCAGCAGCTTGGAGCAGTCCGACGAGCAGTACTTC
.	TRBV5-1	.	TRBJ2-3	CASSLGGAAGTDTQYF	TGCGCCAGCAGCTTGGGCGGGGCCGCCGGCACAGATACGCAGTATTTT
.	TRBV27	.	TRBJ2-3	CASNFGSTDTQYF	TGTGCCAGCAATTTCGGTTCCACAGATACGCAGTATTTT
.	TRBV11-2	.	TRBJ2-7	CASSARQSSYEQYF	TGTGCCAGCAGCGCACGACAGAGCTCCTACGAGCAGTACTTC
.	TRBV2	.	TRBJ1-2	CASSEESRGYGYTF	TGTGCCAGCAGTGAGGAGTCGCGCGGCTATGGCTACACCTTC
.	TRBV5-1	.	TRBJ1-4	CASSLWSPTNEKLFF	TGCGCCAGCAGCTTATGGTCGCCAACTAATGAAAAACTGTTTTTT
TRBD1	TRBV4-2	.	TRBJ2-1	CASIPRQGDEQFF	TGTGCCAGCATCCCGCGGCAGGGGGATGAGCAGTTCTTC